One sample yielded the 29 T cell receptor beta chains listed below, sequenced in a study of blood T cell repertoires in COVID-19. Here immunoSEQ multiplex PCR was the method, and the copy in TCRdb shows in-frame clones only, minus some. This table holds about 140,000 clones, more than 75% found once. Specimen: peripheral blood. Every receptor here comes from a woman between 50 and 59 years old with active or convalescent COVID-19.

The CDR3 protein is CASSSSGLAGLNIQYF. DNA for the CDR3: TGTGCCAGCAGCTCCTCAGGACTAGCGGGGCTAAACATTCAGTACTTC. This chain joins TRBV7-8 and TRBJ2-4, with 12 bases fitting TRBD2. The CDR3 length is 16 residues. The germline V gene has CDR1 SGHVS and CDR2 FQNEAQ. After removal of 4 bases from V and 6 bases from J, the junction contained 7 bases not matched to a gene.

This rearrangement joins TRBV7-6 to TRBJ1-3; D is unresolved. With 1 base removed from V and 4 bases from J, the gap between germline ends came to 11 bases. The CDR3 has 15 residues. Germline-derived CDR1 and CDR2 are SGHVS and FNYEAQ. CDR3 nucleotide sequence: TGTGCCAGCAGCTTAGAGCGTGAATTGGGAAACACCATATATTTT. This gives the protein CASSLERELGNTIYF. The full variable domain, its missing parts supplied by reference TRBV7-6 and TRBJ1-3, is GAGVSQSPRYKVTKRGQDVALRCDPISGHVSLYWYRQALGQGPEFLTYFNYEAQQDKSGLPNDRFSAERPEGSISTLTIQRTEQRDSAMYRCASSLERELGNTIYFGEGSWLTVV.

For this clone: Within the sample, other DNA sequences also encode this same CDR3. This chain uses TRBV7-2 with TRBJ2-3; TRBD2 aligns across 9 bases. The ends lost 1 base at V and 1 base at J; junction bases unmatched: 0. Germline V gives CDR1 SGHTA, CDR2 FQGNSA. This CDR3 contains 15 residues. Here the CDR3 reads CASSLGLAGTDTQYF. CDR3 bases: TGTGCCAGCAGCTTAGGACTAGCGGGCACAGATACGCAGTATTTT.

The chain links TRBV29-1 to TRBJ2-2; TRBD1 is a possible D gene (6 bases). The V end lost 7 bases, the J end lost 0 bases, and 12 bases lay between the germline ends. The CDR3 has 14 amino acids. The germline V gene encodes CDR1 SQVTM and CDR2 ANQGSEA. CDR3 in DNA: TGCAGCGGGACAGATCCTTCGAACACCGGGGAGCTGTTTTTT. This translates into CSGTDPSNTGELFF.

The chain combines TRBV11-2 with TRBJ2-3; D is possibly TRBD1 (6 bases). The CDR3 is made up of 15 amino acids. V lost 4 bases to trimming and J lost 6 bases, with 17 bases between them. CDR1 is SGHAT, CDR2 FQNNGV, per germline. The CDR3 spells CASSSQGAGSDTQYF. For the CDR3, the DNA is TGTGCCAGCAGCTCACAGGGTGCAGGGTCCGATACGCAGTATTTT.

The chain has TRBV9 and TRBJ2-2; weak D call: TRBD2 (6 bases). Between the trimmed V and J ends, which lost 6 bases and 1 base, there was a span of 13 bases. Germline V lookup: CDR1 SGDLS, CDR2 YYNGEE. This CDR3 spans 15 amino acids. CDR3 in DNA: TGTGCCAGCACCCGACTAGTGCAGAACACCGGGGAGCTGTTTTTT. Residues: CASTRLVQNTGELFF.

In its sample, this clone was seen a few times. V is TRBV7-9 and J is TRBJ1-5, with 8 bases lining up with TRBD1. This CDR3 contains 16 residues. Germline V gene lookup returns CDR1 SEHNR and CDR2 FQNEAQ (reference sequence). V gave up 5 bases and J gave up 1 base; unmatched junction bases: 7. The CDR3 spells CASSLQGANSNQPQHF. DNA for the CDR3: TGTGCCAGCAGCCTCCAGGGGGCGAACAGCAATCAGCCCCAGCATTTT.

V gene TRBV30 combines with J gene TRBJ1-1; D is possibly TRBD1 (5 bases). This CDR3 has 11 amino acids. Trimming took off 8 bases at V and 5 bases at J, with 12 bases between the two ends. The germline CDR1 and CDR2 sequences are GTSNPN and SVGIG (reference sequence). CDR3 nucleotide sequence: TGTGCCAACACAGGTAGTACTGAAGCTTTCTTT. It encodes CANTGSTEAFF.

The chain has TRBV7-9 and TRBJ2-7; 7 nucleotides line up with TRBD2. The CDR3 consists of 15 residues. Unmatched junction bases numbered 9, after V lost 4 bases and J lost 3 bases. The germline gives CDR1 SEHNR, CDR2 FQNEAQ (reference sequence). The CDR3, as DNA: TGTGCCAGCAGCTCCTGGGGAGCGGGGAACTACGAGCAGTACTTC. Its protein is CASSSWGAGNYEQYF.

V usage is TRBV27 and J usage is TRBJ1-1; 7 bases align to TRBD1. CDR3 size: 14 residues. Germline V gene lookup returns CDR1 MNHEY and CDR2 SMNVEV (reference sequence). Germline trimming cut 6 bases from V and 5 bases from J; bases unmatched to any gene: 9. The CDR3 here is CASSWGPGGTEAFF. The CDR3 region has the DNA TGTGCCAGCAGCTGGGGGCCAGGGGGTACTGAAGCTTTCTTT.

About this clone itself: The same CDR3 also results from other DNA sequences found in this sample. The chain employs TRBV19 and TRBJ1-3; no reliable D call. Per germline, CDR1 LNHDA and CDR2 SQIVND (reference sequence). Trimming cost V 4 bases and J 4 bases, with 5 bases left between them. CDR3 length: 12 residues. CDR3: CASSTTGNTIYF. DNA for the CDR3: TGTGCCAGTAGTACAACAGGAAACACCATATATTTT. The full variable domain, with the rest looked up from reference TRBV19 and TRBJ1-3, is DGGITQSPKYLFRKEGQNVTLSCEQNLNHDAMYWYRQDPGQGLRLIYYSQIVNDFQKGDIAEGYSVSREKKESFPLTVTSAQKNPTAFYLCASSTTGNTIYFGEGSWLTVV.

This CDR3 reads CASSFSGSGNEQFF. In DNA, the CDR3 is TGTGCCAGCAGCTTTAGCGGTTCCGGCAATGAGCAGTTCTTC. This sequence joins TRBV7-3 and TRBJ2-1; D may be TRBD2 (6 bases). The CDR3 totals 14 residues. In germline, CDR1 is SGHTA, CDR2 FQGTGA. Trimming cost V 3 bases and J 6 bases, with 12 bases left between them.

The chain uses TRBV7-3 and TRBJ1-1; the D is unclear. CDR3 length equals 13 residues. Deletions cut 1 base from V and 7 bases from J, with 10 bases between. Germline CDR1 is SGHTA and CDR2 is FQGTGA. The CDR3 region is CASSLRRELEAFF. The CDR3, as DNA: TGTGCCAGCAGCTTAAGGAGGGAACTTGAAGCTTTCTTT.

The CDR3, as DNA: TGTGCCAGCAGCTTACTCAGACAGGGGGGGGAGCTGTTTTTT. Protein sequence: CASSLLRQGGELFF. The chain links TRBV28 to TRBJ2-2, with 8 bases identical to TRBD1. Germline V lookup: CDR1 MDHEN, CDR2 SYDVKM. J lost 8 bases, V lost 6 bases, and 8 bases had no gene match. This CDR3 region has 14 residues.

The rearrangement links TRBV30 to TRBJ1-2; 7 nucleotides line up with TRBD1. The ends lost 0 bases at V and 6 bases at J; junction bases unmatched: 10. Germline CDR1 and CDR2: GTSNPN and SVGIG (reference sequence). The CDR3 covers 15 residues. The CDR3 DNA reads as TGTGCCTGGAGTGTACTAGGGGGCCGATGGAATGGCTACACCTTC. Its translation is CAWSVLGGRWNGYTF.

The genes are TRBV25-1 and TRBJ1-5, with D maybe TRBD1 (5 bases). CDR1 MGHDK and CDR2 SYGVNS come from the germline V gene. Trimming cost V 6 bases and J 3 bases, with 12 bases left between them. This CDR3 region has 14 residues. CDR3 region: CASRNQGFNQPQHF. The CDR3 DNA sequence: TGTGCCAGCAGGAATCAGGGATTCAATCAGCCCCAGCATTTT.

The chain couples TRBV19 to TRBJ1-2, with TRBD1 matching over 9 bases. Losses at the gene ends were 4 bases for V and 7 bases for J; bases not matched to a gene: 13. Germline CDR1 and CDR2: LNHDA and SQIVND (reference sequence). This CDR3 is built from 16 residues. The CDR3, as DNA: TGTGCCAGTAGTACGACAGGGGGTCTCTTTACCAGTGGCTACACCTTC. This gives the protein CASSTTGGLFTSGYTF. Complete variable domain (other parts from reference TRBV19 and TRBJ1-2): DGGITQSPKYLFRKEGQNVTLSCEQNLNHDAMYWYRQDPGQGLRLIYYSQIVNDFQKGDIAEGYSVSREKKESFPLTVTSAQKNPTAFYLCASSTTGGLFTSGYTFGSGTRLTVV.

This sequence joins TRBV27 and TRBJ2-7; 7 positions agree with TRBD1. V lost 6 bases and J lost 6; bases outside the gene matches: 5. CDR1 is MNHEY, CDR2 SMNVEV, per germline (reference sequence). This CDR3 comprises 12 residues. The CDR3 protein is CASRTGSAEQYF. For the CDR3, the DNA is TGTGCCAGCAGGACAGGGTCGGCCGAGCAGTACTTC.

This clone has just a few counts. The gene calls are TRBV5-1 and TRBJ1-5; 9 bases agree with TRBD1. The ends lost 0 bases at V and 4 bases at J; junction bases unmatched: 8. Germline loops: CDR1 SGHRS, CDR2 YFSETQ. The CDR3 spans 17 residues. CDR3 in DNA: TGCGCCAGCAGCTTGGTCCCTACAGGGGGCGGGAATCAGCCCCAGCATTTT. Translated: CASSLVPTGGGNQPQHF.

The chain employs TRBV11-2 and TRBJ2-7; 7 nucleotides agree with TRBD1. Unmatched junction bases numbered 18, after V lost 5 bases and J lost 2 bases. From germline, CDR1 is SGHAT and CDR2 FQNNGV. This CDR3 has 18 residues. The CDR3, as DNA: TGTGCCAGCAGCCCAACAAAACGAGACAGGGAGACCGCCTACGAGCAGTACTTC. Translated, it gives CASSPTKRDRETAYEQYF.

This CDR3 reads CASSTQGARTGELFF. The CDR3 coding sequence is TGTGCCAGTAGTACACAGGGGGCGAGGACCGGGGAGCTGTTTTTT. The chain carries TRBV19 and TRBJ2-2; 9 nucleotides agree with TRBD1. Trimming cost V 4 bases and J 5 bases; bases outside gene matches: 5. The CDR3 spans 15 residues. CDR1 and CDR2 from the germline V gene are LNHDA and SQIVND (reference sequence).

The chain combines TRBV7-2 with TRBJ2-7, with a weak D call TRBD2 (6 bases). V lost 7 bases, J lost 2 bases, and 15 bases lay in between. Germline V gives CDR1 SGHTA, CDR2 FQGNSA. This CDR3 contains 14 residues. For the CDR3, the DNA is TGTGCCAGCACCGTGACGCGGGGCCCCTACGAGCAGTACTTC. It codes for CASTVTRGPYEQYF.

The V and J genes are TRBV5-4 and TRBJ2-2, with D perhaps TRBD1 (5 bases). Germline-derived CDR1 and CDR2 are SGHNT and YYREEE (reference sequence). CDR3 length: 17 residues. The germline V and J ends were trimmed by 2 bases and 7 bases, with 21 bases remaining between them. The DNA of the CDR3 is TGTGCCAGCAGCTTAGGCTCCTCACAGGCCACGGGCGGGGAGCTGTTTTTT. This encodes CASSLGSSQATGGELFF.

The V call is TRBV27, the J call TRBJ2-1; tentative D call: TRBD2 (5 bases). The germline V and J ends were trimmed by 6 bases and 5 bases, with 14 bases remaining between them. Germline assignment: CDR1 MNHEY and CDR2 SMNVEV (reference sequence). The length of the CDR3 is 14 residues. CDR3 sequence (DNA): TGTGCCAGCAGATACCAGTCACTAGACAATGAGCAGTTCTTC. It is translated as CASRYQSLDNEQFF.

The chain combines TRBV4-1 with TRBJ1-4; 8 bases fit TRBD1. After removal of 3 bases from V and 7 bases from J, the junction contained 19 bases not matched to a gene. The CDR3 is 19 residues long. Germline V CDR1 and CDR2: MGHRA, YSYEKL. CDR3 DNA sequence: TGCGCCAGCAGCCAGTACCTGATACAAACGACAGGGGAGAGTGAAAAACTGTTTTTT. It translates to CASSQYLIQTTGESEKLFF.

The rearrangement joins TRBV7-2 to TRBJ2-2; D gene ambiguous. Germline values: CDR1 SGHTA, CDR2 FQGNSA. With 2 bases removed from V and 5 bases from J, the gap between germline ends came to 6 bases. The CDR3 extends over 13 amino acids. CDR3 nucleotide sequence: TGTGCCAGCAGCTTACCGGTAACCGGGGAGCTGTTTTTT. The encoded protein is CASSLPVTGELFF.

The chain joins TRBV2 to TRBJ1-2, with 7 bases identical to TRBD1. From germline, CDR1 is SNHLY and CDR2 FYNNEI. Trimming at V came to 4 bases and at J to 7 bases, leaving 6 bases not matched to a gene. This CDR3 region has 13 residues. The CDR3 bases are TGTGCCAGCAGTGGAATTCCAGGGGGTGGCTACACCTTC. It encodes CASSGIPGGGYTF.

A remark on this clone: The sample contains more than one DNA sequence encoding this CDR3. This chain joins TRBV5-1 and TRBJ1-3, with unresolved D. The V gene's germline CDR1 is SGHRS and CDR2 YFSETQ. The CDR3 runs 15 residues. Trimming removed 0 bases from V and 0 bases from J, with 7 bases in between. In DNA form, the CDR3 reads TGCGCCAGCAGCTTGGGAGGGAGCTCTGGAAACACCATATATTTT. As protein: CASSLGGSSGNTIYF.

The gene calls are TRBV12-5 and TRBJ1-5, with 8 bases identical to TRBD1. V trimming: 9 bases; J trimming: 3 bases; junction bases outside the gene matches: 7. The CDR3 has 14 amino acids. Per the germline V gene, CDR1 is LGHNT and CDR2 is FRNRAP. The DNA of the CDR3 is TGTGCTAGCTCGACAGGGGTTAACAATCAGCCCCAGCATTTT. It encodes CASSTGVNNQPQHF.